This T cell receptor beta chain was recovered during a study of T cell responses to AZD1222 COVID-19 vaccine. Notes on this clone: The antigen is undetermined.

Germline values: CDR1 SQVTM, CDR2 ANQGSEA. The ends were cut back, 4 bases at V and 7 bases at J, with 14 bases in the middle. The CDR3 has 13 residues. Study-level findings and limits: Baseline seropositivity characterized only a handful of AZD1222 recipients.

Sequencing used immunoSEQ multiplex PCR; TCRdb keeps in-frame clones, though not all of them. The sample includes approximately 110,000 clones, more than 70% of them seen just once. The sequence was obtained from an adult in good health. The sequencing here drew on peripheral blood, taken on day 0 of AZD1222 vaccination. The rearrangement uses TRBV29-1 and TRBJ2-1; D possibly corresponds to TRBD1 (6 bases). This CDR3 is CSVAINRENEQFF. CDR3 in DNA: TGCAGCGTTGCAATCAACAGGGAAAATGAGCAGTTCTTC.